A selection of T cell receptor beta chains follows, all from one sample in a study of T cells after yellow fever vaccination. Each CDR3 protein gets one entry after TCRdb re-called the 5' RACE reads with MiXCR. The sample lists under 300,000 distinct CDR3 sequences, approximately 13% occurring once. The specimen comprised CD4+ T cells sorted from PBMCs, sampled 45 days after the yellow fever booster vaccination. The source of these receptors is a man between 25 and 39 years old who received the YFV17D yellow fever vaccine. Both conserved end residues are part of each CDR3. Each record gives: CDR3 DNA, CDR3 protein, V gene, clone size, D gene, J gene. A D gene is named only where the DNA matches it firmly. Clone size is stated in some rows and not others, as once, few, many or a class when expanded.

CDR3nt: TGTGCCAGCAGCCCTGTGGAGGAAGGCGAGCAGTACTTC; CDR3aa: CASSPVEEGEQYF; v_gene: TRBV12-3/TRBV12-4; abundance: NA; d_gene: NA; j_gene: TRBJ2-7
CDR3nt: TGCGCCAGCAGCTTGTACGACTCTGGAAACACCATATATTTT; CDR3aa: CASSLYDSGNTIYF; v_gene: TRBV5-1; abundance: few; d_gene: NA; j_gene: TRBJ1-3
CDR3nt: TGTGCCATGGGCCCCGGACGAGGCTCAAAGTACTTC; CDR3aa: CAMGPGRGSKYF; v_gene: TRBV25-1; abundance: once; d_gene: NA; j_gene: TRBJ2-5
CDR3nt: TGTGCCATCAGTGAGAGACCTCACGAGACCCAGTACTTC; CDR3aa: CAISERPHETQYF; v_gene: TRBV10-3; abundance: few; d_gene: NA; j_gene: TRBJ2-5
CDR3nt: TGTGCCAGCCGGAGAGAGGTTCAAGAGACCCAGTACTTC; CDR3aa: CASRREVQETQYF; v_gene: TRBV7-8; abundance: NA; d_gene: NA; j_gene: TRBJ2-5
CDR3nt: TGTGCCACCCAGCGGGTAATGGGGAACACTGAAGCTTTCTTT; CDR3aa: CATQRVMGNTEAFF; v_gene: TRBV6-1; abundance: NA; d_gene: NA; j_gene: TRBJ1-1
CDR3nt: TGTGCCAGCAGCGTAGGACTAGCGCCCGAGGGGGAGCTGTTTTTT; CDR3aa: CASSVGLAPEGELFF; v_gene: TRBV9; abundance: many; d_gene: TRBD2; j_gene: TRBJ2-2
CDR3nt: TGCGCCAGCAGCGCGACTAGCGGGAGGGGCCACGAGCAGTACTTC; CDR3aa: CASSATSGRGHEQYF; v_gene: TRBV5-1; abundance: NA; d_gene: TRBD2; j_gene: TRBJ2-7
CDR3nt: TGCAGTGGTGCAGGGGCGCGGGAGACCCAGTACTTC; CDR3aa: CSGAGARETQYF; v_gene: TRBV20-1; abundance: NA; d_gene: NA; j_gene: TRBJ2-5
CDR3nt: TGTGCCAGCACCTCCCAGCGGGAACACCTAGAGACCCAGTACTTC; CDR3aa: CASTSQREHLETQYF; v_gene: TRBV7-2; abundance: NA; d_gene: TRBD2; j_gene: TRBJ2-5
CDR3nt: TGTGCCAGCAGCTTATCCCTAGCGGGGGCCGACAATGAGCAGTTCTTC; CDR3aa: CASSLSLAGADNEQFF; v_gene: TRBV7-9; abundance: NA; d_gene: TRBD2; j_gene: TRBJ2-1
CDR3nt: TGTGCCAGCAGTGACAGGGGTTCCTACAATGAGCAGTTCTTC; CDR3aa: CASSDRGSYNEQFF; v_gene: TRBV7-3; abundance: NA; d_gene: TRBD1; j_gene: TRBJ2-1
CDR3nt: TGCGCCAGCAGCTTGTTTGTCGGAGACAATGAGCAGTTCTTC; CDR3aa: CASSLFVGDNEQFF; v_gene: TRBV5-1; abundance: many; d_gene: NA; j_gene: TRBJ2-1
CDR3nt: TGTGCCAGCAGCTTAGCGTCACAGGGGGCGTATTCTGGCGGGGAGCTGTTTTTT; CDR3aa: CASSLASQGAYSGGELFF; v_gene: TRBV7-2; abundance: NA; d_gene: TRBD1; j_gene: TRBJ2-2
CDR3nt: TGCGCCAGCAGCCGTTGGGTACAGGGGGCCGGCTCTGGAAACACCATATATTTT; CDR3aa: CASSRWVQGAGSGNTIYF; v_gene: TRBV5-1; abundance: NA; d_gene: TRBD1; j_gene: TRBJ1-3
CDR3nt: TGTGCCAGCAGCTTAAGGACTAGCGGGAGGACCGAAGGAGATACGCAGTATTTT; CDR3aa: CASSLRTSGRTEGDTQYF; v_gene: TRBV7-8; abundance: few; d_gene: TRBD2; j_gene: TRBJ2-3
CDR3nt: TGTGCCAGCAGTTTATCAGGGGTTTACGAAAAACTGTTTTTT; CDR3aa: CASSLSGVYEKLFF; v_gene: TRBV28; abundance: few; d_gene: NA; j_gene: TRBJ1-4
CDR3nt: TGCAGCGTTGAAGGCTCGAACAGTGGCGGGGAGACCCAGTACTTC; CDR3aa: CSVEGSNSGGETQYF; v_gene: TRBV29-1; abundance: few; d_gene: NA; j_gene: TRBJ2-5
CDR3nt: TGTGCCAGCAGCCCCCAGGGACGGCTCGGGCCAGATACGCAGTATTTT; CDR3aa: CASSPQGRLGPDTQYF; v_gene: TRBV11-2; abundance: few; d_gene: NA; j_gene: TRBJ2-3
CDR3nt: TGTGCCAGCAGCTTAGGCCCCAATGGCGGGAGGAGAGAGACCCAGTACTTC; CDR3aa: CASSLGPNGGRRETQYF; v_gene: TRBV7-2; abundance: NA; d_gene: TRBD2; j_gene: TRBJ2-5
CDR3nt: TGTGCCAGCAGCTGGGGTATATCTAGCAATGAGCAGTTCTTC; CDR3aa: CASSWGISSNEQFF; v_gene: TRBV5-5; abundance: NA; d_gene: NA; j_gene: TRBJ2-1
CDR3nt: TGTGCCAGCAGCTCAACTAGAGCGGACTACGGGACCCAGTACTTC; CDR3aa: CASSSTRADYGTQYF; v_gene: TRBV7-2; abundance: few; d_gene: NA; j_gene: TRBJ2-5
CDR3nt: TGCGCCAGCAGCTTAGCGGGGGGGAGGAATGAGCAGTTCTTC; CDR3aa: CASSLAGGRNEQFF; v_gene: TRBV5-1; abundance: NA; d_gene: TRBD2; j_gene: TRBJ2-1
CDR3nt: TGTGCCAGCAGTGGAGGGAGGCTTATAGCCGGGGAGCTGTTTTTT; CDR3aa: CASSGGRLIAGELFF; v_gene: TRBV6-1; abundance: NA; d_gene: NA; j_gene: TRBJ2-2
CDR3nt: TGTGCCAGCAGCCATGGCGGACCAAACGCCAATGAGCAGTTCTTC; CDR3aa: CASSHGGPNANEQFF; v_gene: TRBV3-1; abundance: NA; d_gene: NA; j_gene: TRBJ2-1
CDR3nt: TGTGCCATCAGTGGGACTCTCCTGGGGTCCTACAATGAGCAGTTCTTC; CDR3aa: CAISGTLLGSYNEQFF; v_gene: TRBV10-3; abundance: few; d_gene: NA; j_gene: TRBJ2-1
CDR3nt: TGTGCCAGCGCAGAACAGGAGATGACCTATGGCTACACCTTC; CDR3aa: CASAEQEMTYGYTF; v_gene: TRBV18; abundance: NA; d_gene: NA; j_gene: TRBJ1-2
CDR3nt: TGTGCCTTCAGTTTAGGGACTAGCGGGACAGAAGTCTACAATGAGCAGTTCTTC; CDR3aa: CAFSLGTSGTEVYNEQFF; v_gene: TRBV12-3/TRBV12-4; abundance: NA; d_gene: TRBD2; j_gene: TRBJ2-1
CDR3nt: TGTGCCAGCAGCACCGCCGGGACTAGCGGGAGCTACGAGCAGTACTTC; CDR3aa: CASSTAGTSGSYEQYF; v_gene: TRBV7-2; abundance: NA; d_gene: TRBD2; j_gene: TRBJ2-7
CDR3nt: TGTGCCAGCAGCCTGGGGGGGGGCAGAGGAACTGAAGCTTTCTTT; CDR3aa: CASSLGGGRGTEAFF; v_gene: TRBV3-1; abundance: few; d_gene: NA; j_gene: TRBJ1-1
CDR3nt: TGTGCCATCAGTGAGGAGGGACAGGGGAACAATGAGCAGTTCTTC; CDR3aa: CAISEEGQGNNEQFF; v_gene: TRBV10-3; abundance: NA; d_gene: TRBD1; j_gene: TRBJ2-1
CDR3nt: TGTGCCAGCAGACGAACCCCACATTTAACCCCCTCCTACAATGAGCAGTTCTTC; CDR3aa: CASRRTPHLTPSYNEQFF; v_gene: TRBV27; abundance: NA; d_gene: NA; j_gene: TRBJ2-1